Given below is one T cell receptor (beta chain) in context. This record comes from a study of control samples from healthy donors and cancer patients. This CDR3 contains 15 residues. CDR1 SGHRS and CDR2 YFSETQ come from the germline V gene. With 1 base removed from V and 3 bases from J, the gap between germline ends came to 13 bases. Clones were read by immunoSEQ multiplex PCR, and TCRdb kept only the in-frame ones, dropping some. The sample holds approximately 190,000 clones, roughly nine tenths seen once. This sequence joins TRBV5-1 and TRBJ1-2; a weak D match, TRBD1 (5 bases). The receptor was derived from a young man in good health. Sequencing was done on a sample of blood. The DNA for the CDR3 is TGCGCCAGCAGCTTGTGGGGGGTCCGGCACTATGGCTACACCTTC. Protein product: CASSLWGVRHYGYTF.